These 2 T cell receptor beta chains were all obtained from the same sample, sequenced in a study of radiation and T cells in renal cell carcinoma. Measured with immunoSEQ multiplex PCR; TCRdb has only the in-frame clones, and not every one. The profile covers tens of thousands of clones, with around 85% appearing a single time and 20% to 25% taken by the ten largest. As for time point: blood 2 weeks post-SBRT. The treatment: 15 Gy SBRT to primary tumor, nephrectomy 4 weeks later. Here the sequenced sample was blood, taken from a patient whose treatment included radiotherapy and nephrectomy. Receptors were obtained from a woman in her forties or fifties with renal cell carcinoma.

V usage is TRBV14 and J usage is TRBJ2-7; 9 bases agree with TRBD1. The ends lost 3 bases at V and 3 bases at J; junction bases unmatched: 15. From germline, CDR1 is SGHDN and CDR2 FVKESK. The CDR3 has 18 amino acids. The CDR3 sequence is CASSHSMTGGEGRYEQYF. As DNA, the CDR3 is TGTGCCAGCAGCCACTCGATGACAGGGGGGGAAGGGCGCTACGAGCAGTACTTC.

The chain is built from TRBV5-1 and TRBJ2-7; D might be TRBD1 (6 bases). Germline V gene sequence: CDR1 SGHRS, CDR2 YFSETQ. CDR3 length: 13 residues. V dropped 0 bases and J dropped 7 bases, with 11 bases sitting between them. The CDR3 DNA reads as TGCGCCAGCAGCTTGGATTCAGGGGAAGAGCAGTACTTC. Translation: CASSLDSGEEQYF.